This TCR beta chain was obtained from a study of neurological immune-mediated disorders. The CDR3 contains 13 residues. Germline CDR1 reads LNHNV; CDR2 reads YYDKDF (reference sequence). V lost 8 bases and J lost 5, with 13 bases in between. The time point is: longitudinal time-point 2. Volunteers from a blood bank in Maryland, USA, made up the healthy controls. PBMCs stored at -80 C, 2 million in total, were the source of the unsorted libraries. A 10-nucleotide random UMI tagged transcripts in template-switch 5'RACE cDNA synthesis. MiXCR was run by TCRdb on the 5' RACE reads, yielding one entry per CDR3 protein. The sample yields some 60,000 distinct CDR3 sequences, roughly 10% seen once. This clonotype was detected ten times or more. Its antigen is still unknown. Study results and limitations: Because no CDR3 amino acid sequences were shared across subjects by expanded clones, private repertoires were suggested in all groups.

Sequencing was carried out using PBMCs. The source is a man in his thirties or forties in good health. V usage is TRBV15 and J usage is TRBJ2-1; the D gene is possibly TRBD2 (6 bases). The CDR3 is CATSGGPNNEQFF. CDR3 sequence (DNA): TGTGCCACCTCCGGGGGACCCAACAATGAGCAGTTCTTC.